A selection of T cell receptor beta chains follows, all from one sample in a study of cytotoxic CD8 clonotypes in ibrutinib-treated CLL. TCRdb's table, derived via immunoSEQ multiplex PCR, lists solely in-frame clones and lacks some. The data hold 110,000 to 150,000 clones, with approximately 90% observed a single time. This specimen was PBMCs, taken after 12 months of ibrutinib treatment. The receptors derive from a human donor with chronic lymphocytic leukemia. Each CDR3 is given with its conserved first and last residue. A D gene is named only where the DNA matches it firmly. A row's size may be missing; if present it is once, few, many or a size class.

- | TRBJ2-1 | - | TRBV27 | CASSSAAGSSYNEQFF | TGTGCCAGCAGTTCAGCGGCAGGTAGCTCCTACAATGAGCAGTTCTTC
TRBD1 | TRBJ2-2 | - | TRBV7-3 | CASSLGQGAETGELFF | TGTGCCAGCAGCTTGGGACAGGGAGCGGAAACCGGGGAGCTGTTTTTT
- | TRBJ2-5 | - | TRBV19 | CASSTQAQETQYF | TGTGCCAGTAGTACACAGGCACAAGAGACCCAGTACTTC
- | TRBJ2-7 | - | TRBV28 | CASSLRAYEQYF | TGTGCCAGCAGTTTAAGGGCCTACGAGCAGTACTTC
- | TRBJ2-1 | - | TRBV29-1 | CSGDDGYNEQFF | TGCAGCGGGGACGACGGTTACAATGAGCAGTTCTTC
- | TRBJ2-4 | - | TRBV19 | CASSIDLFGGTKNIQYF | TGTGCCAGTAGTATAGATCTCTTTGGAGGGACCAAAAACATTCAGTACTTC
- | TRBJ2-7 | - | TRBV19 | CASSEGVSYEQYF | TGTGCCAGTAGCGAAGGCGTCTCCTACGAGCAGTACTTC
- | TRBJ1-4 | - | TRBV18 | CASSPQRGNEKLFF | TGTGCCAGCTCACCACAGCGGGGGAATGAAAAACTGTTTTTT
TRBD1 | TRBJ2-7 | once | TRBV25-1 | CASRDRTTYEQYF | TGTGCCAGCCGGGACAGGACCACCTACGAGCAGTACTTC
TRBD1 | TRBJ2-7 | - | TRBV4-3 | CASSQESSGTAYYEQYF | TGCGCCAGCAGCCAAGAGAGCTCCGGGACAGCGTACTACGAGCAGTACTTC
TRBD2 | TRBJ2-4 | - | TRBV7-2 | CASSFGTSGNIQYF | TGTGCCAGCAGCTTCGGGACTAGCGGAAACATTCAGTACTTC
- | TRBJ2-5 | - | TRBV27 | CASSLLDRQETQYF | TGTGCCAGCAGTTTGCTTGACAGGCAAGAGACCCAGTACTTC
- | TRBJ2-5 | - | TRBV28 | CASSRTRPGETQYF | TGTGCCAGCAGTAGAACTAGACCGGGAGAGACCCAGTACTTC
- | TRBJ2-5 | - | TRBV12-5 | CASGLSQLTSGARGETQYF | TGTGCTAGTGGTTTGTCCCAGCTCACATCGGGGGCTAGGGGAGAGACCCAGTACTTC
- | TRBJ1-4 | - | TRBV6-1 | CASSEGAGYEKLFF | TGTGCCAGCAGTGAAGGGGCAGGGTATGAAAAACTGTTTTTT
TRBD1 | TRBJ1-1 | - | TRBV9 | CASSPLQGDTEAFF | TGTGCCAGCAGTCCCCTTCAGGGGGACACTGAAGCTTTCTTT
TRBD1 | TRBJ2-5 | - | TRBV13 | CASSIGQGQLQETQYF | TGTGCCAGCAGCATTGGACAGGGTCAGCTCCAAGAGACCCAGTACTTC
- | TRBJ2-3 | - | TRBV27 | CASSLGAGPSTDTQYF | TGTGCCAGCAGTCTGGGCGCCGGTCCGAGCACAGATACGCAGTATTTT
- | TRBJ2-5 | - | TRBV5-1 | CASSLITTGEGETQYF | TGCGCCAGCAGCTTAATTACGACAGGGGAGGGCGAGACCCAGTACTTC
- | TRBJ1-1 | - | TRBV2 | CASSPEGVNTEAFF | TGTGCCAGCTCCCCGGAGGGAGTAAACACTGAAGCTTTCTTT
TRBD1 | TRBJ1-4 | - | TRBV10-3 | CAISEQGGSNEKLFF | TGTGCCATCAGTGAGCAAGGGGGCTCTAATGAAAAACTGTTTTTT
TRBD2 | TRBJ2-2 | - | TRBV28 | CASSGLRTSGVNTGELFF | TGTGCCAGCAGTGGCTTAAGGACTAGCGGAGTTAACACCGGGGAGCTGTTTTTT
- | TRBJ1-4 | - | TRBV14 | CASSQDRPNEKLFF | TGTGCCAGCAGCCAGGACCGACCTAATGAAAAACTGTTTTTT
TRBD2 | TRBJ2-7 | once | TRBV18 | CASSPGTSGYEQYF | TGTGCCAGCTCACCGGGGACTAGCGGCTACGAGCAGTACTTC
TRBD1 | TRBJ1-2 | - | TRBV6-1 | CASSEMTGGNYGYTF | TGTGCCAGCAGTGAAATGACAGGGGGCAATTATGGCTACACCTTC
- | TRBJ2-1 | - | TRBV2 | CASFYSTRPNEQFF | TGTGCCAGCTTTTACAGTACACGGCCCAATGAGCAGTTCTTC
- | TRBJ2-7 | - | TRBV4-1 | CASSQDSLDIGVYEQYF | TGCGCCAGCAGCCAAGATTCCTTGGACATTGGGGTCTACGAGCAGTACTTC
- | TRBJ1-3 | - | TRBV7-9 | CASSPRSGNTIYF | TGTGCCAGCAGCCCAAGGTCCGGAAACACCATATATTTT
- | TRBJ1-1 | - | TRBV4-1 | CASSHSEMNTEAFF | TGCGCCAGCAGCCATTCAGAGATGAACACTGAAGCTTTCTTT
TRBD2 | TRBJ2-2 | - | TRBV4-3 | CASSQDGLAGVTGELFF | TGCGCCAGCAGCCAAGACGGACTAGCGGGAGTTACCGGGGAGCTGTTTTTT
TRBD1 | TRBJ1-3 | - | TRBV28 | CASSPLGGTGGNTIYF | TGTGCCAGCAGCCCGTTAGGGGGGACAGGCGGAAACACCATATATTTT
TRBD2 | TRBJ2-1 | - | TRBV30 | CAWSDLRLAGYNEQFF | TGTGCCTGGAGTGACCTACGGCTAGCGGGATACAATGAGCAGTTCTTC
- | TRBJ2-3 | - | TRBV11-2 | CASSSTSEGADTQYF | TGTGCCAGCAGCTCGACTAGCGAGGGGGCGGATACGCAGTATTTT
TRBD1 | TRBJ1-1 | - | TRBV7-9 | CASRKGAGTAFF | TGTGCCAGCAGGAAGGGGGCAGGTACAGCTTTCTTT
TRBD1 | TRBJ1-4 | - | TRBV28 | CASSPAGGTNEKLFF | TGTGCCAGCAGTCCGGCAGGGGGAACTAATGAAAAACTGTTTTTT
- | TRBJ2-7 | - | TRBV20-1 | CSARVSYEQYF | TGCAGTGCTCGAGTTTCCTACGAGCAGTACTTC
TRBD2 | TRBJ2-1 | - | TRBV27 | CASSPESGTSYNEQFF | TGTGCCAGCAGCCCGGAGAGCGGGACTTCCTACAATGAGCAGTTCTTC
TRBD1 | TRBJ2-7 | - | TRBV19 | CASRKHGDRVFGEQYF | TGTGCCAGTCGAAAGCATGGCGACAGGGTGTTTGGCGAGCAGTACTTC
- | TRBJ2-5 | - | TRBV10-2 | CASSDGRGGETQYF | TGCGCCAGCAGTGACGGCAGGGGAGGCGAGACCCAGTACTTC
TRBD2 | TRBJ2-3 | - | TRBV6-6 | CASSSLGLALTDTQYF | TGTGCCAGCAGTTCCCTCGGACTAGCGTTAACAGATACGCAGTATTTT
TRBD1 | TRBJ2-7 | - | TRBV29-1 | CSVASPGQGAYEQYF | TGCAGCGTGGCCTCTCCGGGACAGGGGGCGTACGAGCAGTACTTC
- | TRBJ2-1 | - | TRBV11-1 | CASIGGSYNEQFF | TGTGCCAGCATTGGAGGATCCTACAATGAGCAGTTCTTC
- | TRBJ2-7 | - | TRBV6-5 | CASRSLRDNSYEQYF | TGTGCCAGCAGGTCACTCCGGGACAACTCCTACGAGCAGTACTTC
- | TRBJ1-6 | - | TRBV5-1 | CASSLAKGNSPLHF | TGCGCCAGCAGCTTGGCCAAGGGGAATTCACCCCTCCACTTT
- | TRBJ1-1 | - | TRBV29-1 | CSVEVNTEAFF | TGCAGCGTCGAAGTGAACACTGAAGCTTTCTTT
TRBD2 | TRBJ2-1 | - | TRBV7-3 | CASSLVLAGYNEQFF | TGTGCCAGCAGCTTAGTCCTAGCGGGGTACAATGAGCAGTTCTTC
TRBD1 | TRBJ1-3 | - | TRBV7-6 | CASSTGQANTIYF | TGTGCCAGCAGCACGGGACAGGCAAACACCATATATTTT
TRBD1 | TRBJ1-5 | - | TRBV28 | CASSYRDRGNQPQHF | TGTGCCAGCAGTTACCGGGACAGGGGAAATCAGCCCCAGCATTTT
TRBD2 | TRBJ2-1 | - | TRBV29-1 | CSVEGLAGDVYNEQFF | TGCAGCGTTGAAGGACTAGCGGGAGACGTCTACAATGAGCAGTTCTTC
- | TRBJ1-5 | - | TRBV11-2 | CASSERGGNQPQHF | TGTGCCAGCAGTGAAAGGGGAGGGAATCAGCCCCAGCATTTT
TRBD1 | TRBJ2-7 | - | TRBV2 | CASSVRLGGDRAYEQYF | TGTGCCAGCAGTGTTCGACTGGGCGGGGACAGGGCCTACGAGCAGTACTTC
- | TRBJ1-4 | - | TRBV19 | CATQMTANEKLFF | TGTGCCACCCAGATGACCGCGAATGAAAAACTGTTTTTT
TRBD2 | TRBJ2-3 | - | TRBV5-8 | CASNPLAGFTDTQYF | TGTGCCAGCAACCCTTTAGCGGGATTCACAGATACGCAGTATTTT
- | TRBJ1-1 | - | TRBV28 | CASSPPVLRSEAFF | TGTGCCAGCAGTCCCCCGGTCCTCAGGTCCGAAGCTTTCTTT
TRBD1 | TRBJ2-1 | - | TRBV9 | CASSGTATSGDEQFF | TGTGCCAGCTCCGGGACAGCGACTTCTGGCGATGAGCAGTTCTTC
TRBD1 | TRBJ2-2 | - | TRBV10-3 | CAISVGQGMGELFF | TGTGCCATCAGTGTCGGACAGGGGATGGGGGAGCTGTTTTTT